This TCR beta chain appears in the sequencing data of a study of blood T cell repertoires in COVID-19. CDR3 length: 15 amino acids. Germline CDR1 SGHVS, CDR2 FNYEAQ. The V and J ends lost 0 bases and 0 bases respectively, with 6 bases between them. Details on this clone: The same CDR3 arises from other DNA sequences in this sample as well.

Original data processing: The authors estimated nucleated cell counts from reference gene primer amplification. The method was immunoSEQ multiplex PCR; TCRdb's version includes in-frame clones alone and lacks a portion of them. V and J calls and clone size are copied from that table; D and trimming were computed from the DNA. The sample includes some 320,000 clones, roughly nine tenths of them seen just once. The chain has TRBV7-6 and TRBJ2-1, with D perhaps matching TRBD2 (6 bases). Sequenced material: PBMCs or T cells enriched from blood (not recorded which). This TCR derives from a man aged 55-75 years who had recovered from COVID-19. DNA of the CDR3: TGTGCCAGCAGCTTAGCCGGGAGCTCCTACAATGAGCAGTTCTTC. This gives the protein CASSLAGSSYNEQFF.